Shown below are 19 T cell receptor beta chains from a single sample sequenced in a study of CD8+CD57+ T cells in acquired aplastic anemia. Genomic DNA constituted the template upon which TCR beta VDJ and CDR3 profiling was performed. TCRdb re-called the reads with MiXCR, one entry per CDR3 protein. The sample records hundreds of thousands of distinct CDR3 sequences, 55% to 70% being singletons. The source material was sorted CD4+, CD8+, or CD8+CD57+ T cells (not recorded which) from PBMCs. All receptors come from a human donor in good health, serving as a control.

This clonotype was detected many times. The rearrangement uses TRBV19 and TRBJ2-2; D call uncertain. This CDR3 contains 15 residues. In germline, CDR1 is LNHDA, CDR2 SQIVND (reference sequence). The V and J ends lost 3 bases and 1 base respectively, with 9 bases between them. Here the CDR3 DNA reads TGTGCCAGTAGTATGACCGAGTTGAACACCGGGGAGCTGTTTTTT. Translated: CASSMTELNTGELFF.

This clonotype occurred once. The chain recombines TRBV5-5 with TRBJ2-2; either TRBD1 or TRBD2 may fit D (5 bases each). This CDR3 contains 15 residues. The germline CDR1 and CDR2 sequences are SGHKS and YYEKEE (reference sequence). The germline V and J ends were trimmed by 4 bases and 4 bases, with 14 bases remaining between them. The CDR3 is CASSRDVCITGELFF. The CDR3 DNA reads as TGTGCCAGCAGCCGGGACGTCTGTATCACCGGGGAGCTGTTTTTT.

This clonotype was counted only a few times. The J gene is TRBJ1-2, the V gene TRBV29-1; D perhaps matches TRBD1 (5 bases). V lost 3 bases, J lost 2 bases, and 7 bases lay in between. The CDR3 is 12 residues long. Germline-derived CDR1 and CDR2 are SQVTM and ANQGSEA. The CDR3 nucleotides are TGCAGCGTTGAGCCAGGGAACTATGGCTACACCTTC. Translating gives CSVEPGNYGYTF.

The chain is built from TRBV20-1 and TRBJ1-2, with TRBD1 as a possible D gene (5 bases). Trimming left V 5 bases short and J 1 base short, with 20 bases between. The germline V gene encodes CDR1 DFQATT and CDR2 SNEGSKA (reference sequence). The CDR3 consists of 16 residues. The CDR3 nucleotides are TGCAGTGCTGGAGGCAGCGGGGGACGGCATAACTATGGCTACACCTTC. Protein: CSAGGSGGRHNYGYTF.

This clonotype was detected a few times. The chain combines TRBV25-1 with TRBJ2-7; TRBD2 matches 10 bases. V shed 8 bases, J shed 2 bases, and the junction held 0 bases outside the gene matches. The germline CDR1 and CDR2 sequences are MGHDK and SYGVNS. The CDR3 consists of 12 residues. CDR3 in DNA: TGTGCCAGCGGGACTAGCGCCTACGAGCAGTACTTC. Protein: CASGTSAYEQYF.

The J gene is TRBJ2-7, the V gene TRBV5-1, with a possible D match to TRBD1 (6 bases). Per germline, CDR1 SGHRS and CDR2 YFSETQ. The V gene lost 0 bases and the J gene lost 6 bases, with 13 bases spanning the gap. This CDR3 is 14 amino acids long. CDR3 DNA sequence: TGCGCCAGCAGCTTGGCCGCAGGGGAGATCGAGCAGTACTTC. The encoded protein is CASSLAAGEIEQYF. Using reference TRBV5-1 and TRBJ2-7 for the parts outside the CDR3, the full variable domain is KAGVTQTPRYLIKTRGQQVTLSCSPISGHRSVSWYQQTPGQGLQFLFEYFSETQRNKGNFPGRFSGRQFSNSRSEMNVSTLELGDSALYLCASSLAAGEIEQYFGPGTRLTVT.

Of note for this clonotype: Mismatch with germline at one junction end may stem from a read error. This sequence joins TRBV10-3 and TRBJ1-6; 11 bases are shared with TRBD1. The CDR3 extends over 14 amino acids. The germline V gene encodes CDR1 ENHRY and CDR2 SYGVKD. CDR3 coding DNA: TGTGCCATCAGCCGGGACAGGGGGACATCTCCCCTGCATTTT. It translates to CAISRDRGTSPLHF.

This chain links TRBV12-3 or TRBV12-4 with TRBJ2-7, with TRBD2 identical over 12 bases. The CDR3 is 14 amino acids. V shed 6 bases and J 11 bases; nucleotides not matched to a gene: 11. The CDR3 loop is CASSKGLAGNGEYF. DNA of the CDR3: TGTGCCAGCAGCAAAGGACTAGCGGGGAACGGGGAGTACTTC.

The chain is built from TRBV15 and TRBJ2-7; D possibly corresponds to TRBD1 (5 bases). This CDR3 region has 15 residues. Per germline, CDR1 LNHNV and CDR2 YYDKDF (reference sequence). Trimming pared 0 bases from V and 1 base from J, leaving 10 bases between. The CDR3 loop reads CATSRELGRSYEQYF. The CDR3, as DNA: TGTGCCACCAGCAGAGAACTGGGGCGGTCCTACGAGCAGTACTTC.

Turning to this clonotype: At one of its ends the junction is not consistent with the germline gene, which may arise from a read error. In DNA, the CDR3 is TGTGCCACCAGCAGAGTCCGCCAGCCCCAGGGACCTGGCGAGGGGACCTTC. Protein: CATSRVRQPQGPGEGTF. The chain combines TRBV15 with TRBJ2-7; D is tentatively TRBD1 or TRBD2 (5 bases each). The germline CDR1 and CDR2 sequences are LNHNV and YYDKDF (reference sequence). The CDR3 loop spans 17 amino acids. The full variable domain, in which reference TRBV15 and TRBJ2-7 provide the parts outside the CDR3, is DAMVIQNPRYQVTQFGKPVTLSCSQTLNHNVMYWYQQKSSQAPKLLFHYYDKDFNNEADTPDNFQSRRPNTSFCFLDIRSPGLGDTAMYLCATSRVRQPQGPGEGTFGPGTRLTVT.

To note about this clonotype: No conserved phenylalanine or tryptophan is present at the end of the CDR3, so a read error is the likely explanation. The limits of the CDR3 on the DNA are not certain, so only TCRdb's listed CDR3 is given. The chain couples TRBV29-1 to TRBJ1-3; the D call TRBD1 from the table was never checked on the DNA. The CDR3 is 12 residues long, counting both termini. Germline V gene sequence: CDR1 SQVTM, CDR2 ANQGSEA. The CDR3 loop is CSVEEQAKSTYI.

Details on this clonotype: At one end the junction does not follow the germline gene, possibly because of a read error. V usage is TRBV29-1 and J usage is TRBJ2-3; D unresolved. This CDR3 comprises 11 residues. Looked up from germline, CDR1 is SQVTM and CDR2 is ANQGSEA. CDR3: CIGRSTDAQYF. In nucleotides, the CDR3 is TGCATTGGGCGCAGCACAGATGCGCAGTATTTT.

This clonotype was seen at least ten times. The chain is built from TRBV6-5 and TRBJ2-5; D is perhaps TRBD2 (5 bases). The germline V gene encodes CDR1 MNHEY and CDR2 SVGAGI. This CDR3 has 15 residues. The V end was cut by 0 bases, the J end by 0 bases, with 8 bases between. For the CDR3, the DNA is TGTGCCAGCAGTTACTCCCGGGGAGACCAAGAGACCCAGTACTTC. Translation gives CASSYSRGDQETQYF.

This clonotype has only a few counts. CDR3 amino acids: CASTLHADRGNIQYF. The CDR3 DNA reads TGTGCCAGTACTCTTCATGCAGACAGGGGAAACATTCAGTACTTC. The rearrangement joins TRBV19 to TRBJ2-4, with 8 bases lining up with TRBD1. Germline V gives CDR1 LNHDA, CDR2 SQIVND (reference sequence). The junction had 11 bases not matched to a gene; V was cut back by 7 bases and J by 6 bases. This CDR3 region has 15 residues. Using reference TRBV19 and TRBJ2-4 for the parts outside the CDR3, the full variable domain is DGGITQSPKYLFRKEGQNVTLSCEQNLNHDAMYWYRQDPGQGLRLIYYSQIVNDFQKGDIAEGYSVSREKKESFPLTVTSAQKNPTAFYLCASTLHADRGNIQYFGAGTRLSVL.

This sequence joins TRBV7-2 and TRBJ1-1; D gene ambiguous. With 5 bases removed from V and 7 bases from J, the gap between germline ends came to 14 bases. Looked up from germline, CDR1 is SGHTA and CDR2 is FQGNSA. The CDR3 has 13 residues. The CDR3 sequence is CASSEENDCEAFF. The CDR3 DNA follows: TGTGCCAGCAGCGAGGAGAACGACTGTGAAGCTTTCTTT. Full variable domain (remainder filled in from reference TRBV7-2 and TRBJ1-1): GAGVSQSPSNKVTEKGKDVELRCDPISGHTALYWYRQSLGQGLEFLIYFQGNSAPDKSGLPSDRFSAERTGGSVSTLTIQRTQQEDSAVYLCASSEENDCEAFFGQGTRLTVV.

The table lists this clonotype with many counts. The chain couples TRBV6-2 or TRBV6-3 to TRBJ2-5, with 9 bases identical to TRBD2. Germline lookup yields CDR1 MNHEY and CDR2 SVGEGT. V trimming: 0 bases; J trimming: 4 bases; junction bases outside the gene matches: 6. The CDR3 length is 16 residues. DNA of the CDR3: TGTGCCAGCAGTTACTCCCTAGCGGGGAATGGAGAGACCCAGTACTTC. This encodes CASSYSLAGNGETQYF.

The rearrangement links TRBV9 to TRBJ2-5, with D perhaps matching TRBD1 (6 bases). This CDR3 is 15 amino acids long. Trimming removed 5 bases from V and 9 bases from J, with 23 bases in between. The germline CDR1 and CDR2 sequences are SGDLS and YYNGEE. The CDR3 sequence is CASRNKGGSEAPQYF. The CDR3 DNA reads TGTGCCAGCAGGAACAAAGGGGGATCTGAAGCTCCCCAGTACTTC.

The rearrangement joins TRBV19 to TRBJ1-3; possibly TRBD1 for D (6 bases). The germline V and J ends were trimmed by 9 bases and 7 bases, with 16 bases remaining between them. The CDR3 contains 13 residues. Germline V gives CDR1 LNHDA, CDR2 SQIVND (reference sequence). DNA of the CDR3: TGTGCCAGCCAACCCGGGACAAGCAACACCATATATTTT. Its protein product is CASQPGTSNTIYF.

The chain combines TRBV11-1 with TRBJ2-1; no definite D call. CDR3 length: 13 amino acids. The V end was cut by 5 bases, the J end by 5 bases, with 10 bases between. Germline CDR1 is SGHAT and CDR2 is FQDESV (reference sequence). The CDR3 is CASSLESNNEQFF. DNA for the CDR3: TGTGCCAGCAGCCTAGAAAGTAACAATGAGCAGTTCTTC.